The rows below give T cell receptor beta chains drawn from one sample of a study of graft-versus-host responses after intestinal transplantation. Which antigens these TCRs recognize remains unknown. Measured with immunoSEQ multiplex PCR; TCRdb has only the in-frame clones, and not every one. The sample lists just over 85,000 clones, 85% to 95% seen once, with about 0.4% in the top ten. This sample comprised unstimulated CD8+ T cells sorted from spleen or lymph node cells, obtained before transplant. These receptor sequences come from a human donor who was the organ donor for an intestinal transplant. The CDR3 runs from the conserved cysteine through the conserved F or W.

length: 15; V: TRBV5-6; J: TRBJ2-1; CDR3: CASSAPTGRFGEQFF
length: 15; V: TRBV28; J: TRBJ2-2; CDR3: CASSFQREPTGELFF
length: 15; V: TRBV27; J: TRBJ2-5; CDR3: CASSFSGGAWETQYF
length: 18; V: TRBV14; J: TRBJ2-3; CDR3: CASSQDMSSGGYTDTQYF
length: 18; V: TRBV19; J: TRBJ2-4; CDR3: CASSILAQGLVAKNIQYF
length: 18; V: TRBV19; J: TRBJ2-7; CDR3: CASSIAITGTSSSYEQYF
length: 14; V: TRBV11-2; J: TRBJ1-1; CDR3: CASSFRTTVHEAFF
length: 15; V: TRBV6-1; J: TRBJ2-7; CDR3: CASSEWWGGQSEQYF
length: 14; V: TRBV2; J: TRBJ2-7; CDR3: CASSEFRTAYEQYF
length: 15; V: TRBV6-6; J: TRBJ1-5; CDR3: CASSYGTGWIELQHF
length: 16; V: TRBV27; J: TRBJ1-1; CDR3: CASRPPGQGAFTEAFF
length: 14; V: TRBV18; J: TRBJ1-4; CDR3: CASSPDRTEEKLFF
length: 12; V: TRBV27; J: TRBJ2-1; CDR3: CASSLTSREQFF
length: 15; V: TRBV5-1; J: TRBJ2-1; CDR3: CASSLDLLERGEQFF
length: 15; V: TRBV9; J: TRBJ2-7; CDR3: CASSVEAGGSYEQYF
length: 15; V: TRBV27; J: TRBJ2-7; CDR3: CASSSRSYSGYEQYF
length: 12; V: TRBV10-2; J: TRBJ2-1; CDR3: CATGGAGNEQFF
length: 15; V: TRBV9; J: TRBJ1-2; CDR3: CASSLQTGVGYGYTF
length: 13; V: TRBV7-9; J: TRBJ2-7; CDR3: CASSLGGNYEQYF
length: 16; V: TRBV6-6; J: TRBJ1-3; CDR3: CASSSKVPSSGNTIYF
length: 12; V: TRBV2; J: TRBJ1-1; CDR3: CASSGTGLEAFF
length: 14; V: TRBV19; J: TRBJ1-2; CDR3: CASSILPGSGGYTF
length: 11; V: TRBV20-1; J: TRBJ1-2; CDR3: CSAVFLSGYTF
length: 15; V: TRBV10-2; J: TRBJ2-2; CDR3: CATVLAGGQVGELFF
length: 17; V: TRBV6-1; J: TRBJ1-6; CDR3: CASSDLGTGTYNSPLHF
length: 18; V: TRBV27; J: TRBJ2-3; CDR3: CASRVLGGQRGGADTQYF
length: 18; V: TRBV4-2; J: TRBJ2-4; CDR3: CASSQALSQGGDKNIQYF
length: 16; V: TRBV4-3; J: -; CDR3: CASSQGPRTGRGEQYF
length: 15; V: TRBV6-5; J: TRBJ1-5; CDR3: CASSYGQGGIKPQHF
length: 14; V: TRBV11-3; J: TRBJ1-1; CDR3: CASSLNGRRSEAFF
length: 18; V: TRBV4-3; J: TRBJ2-1; CDR3: CASSQEMVAGAIWSEQFF
length: 14; V: TRBV27; J: TRBJ2-2; CDR3: CASSGIRTAGELFF
length: 14; V: TRBV27; J: TRBJ1-1; CDR3: CASSQTGRNTEAFF
length: 14; V: TRBV7-6; J: TRBJ2-3; CDR3: CASGSGVGGGTQYF
length: 16; V: TRBV9; J: TRBJ2-3; CDR3: CASSVWGQGAGDTQYF
length: 14; V: TRBV4-1; J: TRBJ2-7; CDR3: CASSPGTGSYEQYF
length: 13; V: TRBV7-6; J: TRBJ2-1; CDR3: CASGRQGAREQFF
length: 19; V: TRBV6-1; J: TRBJ1-6; CDR3: CASSEAHGTGHSGNSPLHF
length: 13; V: TRBV4-1; J: TRBJ2-2; CDR3: CASAPSGKGELFF
length: 15; V: TRBV25-1; J: TRBJ1-4; CDR3: CASSEKDWIHEKLFF
length: 13; V: TRBV7-9; J: TRBJ2-1; CDR3: CASLGGGQVEQFF
length: 12; V: TRBV27; J: TRBJ2-7; CDR3: CASAKGTYEQYF
length: 17; V: TRBV4-1; J: TRBJ2-7; CDR3: CASSQGPSGVGTSEQYF
length: 15; V: TRBV6-5; J: TRBJ2-7; CDR3: CASSYRGQAKYEQYF
length: 15; V: TRBV4-1; J: TRBJ1-1; CDR3: CASSQGAGLNTEAFF
length: 12; V: TRBV7-8; J: TRBJ2-7; CDR3: CASSILRAEQYF
length: 14; V: TRBV27; J: TRBJ1-5; CDR3: CASSFSGGDQPQHF
length: 16; V: TRBV19; J: TRBJ1-2; CDR3: CASSIVTRPLDYGYTF
length: 14; V: TRBV5-5; J: TRBJ2-7; CDR3: CASSLGTGAYEQYF
length: 16; V: TRBV7-6; J: TRBJ2-2; CDR3: CASSLDTGSNTGELFF
length: 16; V: TRBV4-1; J: TRBJ1-5; CDR3: CASSQEGASSNQPQHF
length: 14; V: TRBV30; J: TRBJ2-7; CDR3: CAWSQGLFPYEQYF
length: 15; V: TRBV5-6; J: TRBJ2-1; CDR3: CASSIRGFSYNEQFF
length: 16; V: TRBV28; J: TRBJ1-5; CDR3: CASSPTGGGRDQPQHF
length: 14; V: TRBV11-3; J: TRBJ1-1; CDR3: CASSLSGNYTEAFF
length: 17; V: TRBV6-1; J: TRBJ2-5; CDR3: CASSDWQGEISGETQYF